These 30 T cell receptor beta chains were all obtained from the same sample, sequenced in a study of blood T cell repertoires in COVID-19. Profiling relied on immunoSEQ multiplex PCR, and the TCRdb table lists in-frame clones only, not all of them. The data hold roughly 80,000 clones, with about 80% observed a single time. The sample was peripheral blood. These receptors originate from a man older than 75 with acute or convalescent COVID-19.

This clone was recorded once. The rearrangement uses TRBV24-1 and TRBJ2-3; TRBD1 matches 8 bases. Germline V lookup: CDR1 KGHDR, CDR2 SFDVKD. J was trimmed by 1 base and V by 3 bases; bases with no gene match: 2. The CDR3 is 15 residues long. DNA of the CDR3: TGTGCCACCAGTGATGGACAGGGCCGCACAGATACGCAGTATTTT. Its translation is CATSDGQGRTDTQYF.

This chain joins TRBV5-1 and TRBJ2-7, with TRBD1 identical over 11 bases. With V trimmed by 3 bases and J by 7 bases, 3 bases remained unmatched. Germline V CDR1 and CDR2: SGHRS, YFSETQ. This CDR3 contains 13 residues. The DNA for the CDR3 is TGCGCCAGCAGCTGGACAGGGGGCAGGGAGCAGTACTTC. This gives the protein CASSWTGGREQYF.

This sequence joins TRBV27 and TRBJ1-5, with 7 bases that match TRBD1. This CDR3 has 17 residues. CDR1 MNHEY and CDR2 SMNVEV come from the germline V gene (reference sequence). After removal of 6 bases from V and 5 bases from J, the junction contained 16 bases not matched to a gene. The CDR3 sequence is CASRRTAIGQVDQPQHF. In DNA, the CDR3 is TGTGCCAGCAGACGAACGGCGATCGGACAGGTGGATCAGCCCCAGCATTTT.

J is TRBJ1-3 and V is TRBV19, with 8 positions matching TRBD1. Per germline, CDR1 LNHDA and CDR2 SQIVND (reference sequence). The V segment lost 7 bases and the J segment 0 bases; nucleotides outside the gene matches: 5. The CDR3 has 15 amino acids. The CDR3 reads CASTKGQASGNTIYF. The CDR3 DNA reads as TGTGCCAGTACCAAGGGACAGGCCTCTGGAAACACCATATATTTT. Combining the CDR3 with reference TRBV19 and TRBJ1-3 gives the whole variable domain DGGITQSPKYLFRKEGQNVTLSCEQNLNHDAMYWYRQDPGQGLRLIYYSQIVNDFQKGDIAEGYSVSREKKESFPLTVTSAQKNPTAFYLCASTKGQASGNTIYFGEGSWLTVV.

This chain joins TRBV7-8 and TRBJ2-5; D might be TRBD1 (5 bases). The V end lost 3 bases, the J end lost 1 base, and 18 bases lay between the germline ends. The length of the CDR3 is 17 residues. Germline V lookup: CDR1 SGHVS, CDR2 FQNEAQ. Written as DNA, the CDR3 is TGTGCCAGCAGCTTTCTGCAGGGCAGGCGCTTCCAAGAGACCCAGTACTTC. Its protein is CASSFLQGRRFQETQYF.

The chain has TRBV14 and TRBJ1-1; D not certain. The CDR3 is 12 amino acids. Trimming removed 1 base from V and 9 bases from J, with 9 bases in between. The germline V gene encodes CDR1 SGHDN and CDR2 FVKESK. The CDR3 loop reads CASSQGTQQAFF. In DNA, the CDR3 is TGTGCCAGCAGCCAAGGCACACAGCAAGCTTTCTTT.

The chain employs TRBV9 and TRBJ2-6; D call uncertain. Germline CDR1 reads SGDLS; CDR2 reads YYNGEE. The CDR3 covers 15 residues. V shed 0 bases and J shed 1 base, with 5 bases lying between them. The CDR3 DNA reads as TGTGCCAGCAGCGTAGCTTTTTCTGGGGCCAACGTCCTGACTTTC. Translated, it gives CASSVAFSGANVLTF.

The gene calls are TRBV18 and TRBJ1-4, with TRBD1 identical over 8 bases. CDR1 is KGHSH, CDR2 LQKENI, per germline. CDR3 length equals 15 residues. Trimming removed 6 bases from V and 5 bases from J; junction bases left unmatched: 8. CDR3 amino acids: CASSTGQGRNEKLFF. CDR3 DNA: TGTGCCAGCTCGACCGGACAGGGCCGAAATGAAAAACTGTTTTTT.

The chain recombines TRBV5-1 with TRBJ2-5, with 12 bases lining up with TRBD2. The germline gives CDR1 SGHRS, CDR2 YFSETQ. J lost 4 bases, V lost 2 bases, and 12 bases had no gene match. CDR3 length equals 18 residues. The CDR3 here is CASSFGVLAGGPSETQYF. Written as DNA, the CDR3 is TGCGCCAGCAGCTTCGGTGTTCTAGCGGGGGGGCCTTCAGAGACCCAGTACTTC. Supplemented by reference TRBV5-1 and TRBJ2-5, the full variable domain reads KAGVTQTPRYLIKTRGQQVTLSCSPISGHRSVSWYQQTPGQGLQFLFEYFSETQRNKGNFPGRFSGRQFSNSRSEMNVSTLELGDSALYLCASSFGVLAGGPSETQYFGPGTRLLVL.

The rearrangement links TRBV3-1 (or the pseudogene TRBV3-2) to TRBJ1-1; D perhaps matches TRBD1 (6 bases). Germline loops: CDR1 LGHDT, CDR2 YNNKEL (reference sequence). CDR3 length: 14 amino acids. The germline V and J ends were trimmed by 0 bases and 1 base, with 6 bases remaining between them. The CDR3 here is CASSQEDRNTEAFF. CDR3 nucleotides: TGTGCCAGCAGCCAAGAGGACAGGAACACTGAAGCTTTCTTT.

The chain links TRBV27 to TRBJ2-1; 10 positions match TRBD1. V was clipped by 6 bases and J by 6 bases; unmatched bases: 5. The CDR3 runs to 14 residues. Per germline, CDR1 MNHEY and CDR2 SMNVEV (reference sequence). This CDR3 is CASRTGTGVNEQFF. The CDR3, as DNA: TGTGCCAGCAGAACCGGGACAGGGGTCAATGAGCAGTTCTTC.

This clone was recorded a few times. Here the CDR3 reads CASSQESGTPNNEQFF. The CDR3 bases are TGTGCCAGCAGCCAAGAGTCTGGGACTCCTAACAATGAGCAGTTCTTC. The chain carries TRBV4-2 and TRBJ2-1; the D gene is possibly TRBD2 (6 bases). The CDR3 is 16 amino acids. Germline CDR1 LGHNA, CDR2 YNFKEQ. Trimming pared 0 bases from V and 5 bases from J, leaving 14 bases between.

The chain couples TRBV6-6 to TRBJ2-1, with 8 bases lining up with TRBD2. Germline V CDR1 and CDR2: MNHNY, SVGAGI (reference sequence). The CDR3 is made up of 15 amino acids. V was pared by 4 bases and J by 7 bases, with 9 bases of the junction left unmatched. Here the CDR3 reads CASSSADGGVNEQFF. Written as DNA, the CDR3 is TGTGCCAGCAGTTCCGCGGACGGGGGGGTGAATGAGCAGTTCTTC.

The rearrangement uses TRBV2 and TRBJ1-2, with 10 bases matching TRBD1. The CDR3 loop spans 13 amino acids. The ends lost 5 bases at V and 4 bases at J; junction bases unmatched: 1. Germline V gene sequence: CDR1 SNHLY, CDR2 FYNNEI. CDR3 sequence reads: CASSWTGGYGYTF. The CDR3 coding sequence is TGTGCCAGCAGTTGGACAGGGGGCTATGGCTACACCTTC.

This clone has more than one count but fewer than ten. V usage is TRBV19 and J usage is TRBJ1-4, with TRBD1 as a possible D gene (5 bases). This CDR3 is built from 15 residues. The germline V gene has CDR1 LNHDA and CDR2 SQIVND (reference sequence). With 5 bases removed from V and 0 bases from J, the gap between germline ends came to 10 bases. CDR3 region: CASSRQFATNEKLFF. The CDR3 region has the DNA TGTGCCAGTAGTCGACAGTTTGCAACTAATGAAAAACTGTTTTTT.

V is TRBV4-2 and J is TRBJ2-5; D unclear. The CDR3 is made up of 14 amino acids. In germline, CDR1 is LGHNA, CDR2 YNFKEQ. V was pared by 0 bases and J by 4 bases, with 9 bases between. The CDR3 sequence is CASSQEGSLETQYF. The CDR3 nucleotides read TGTGCCAGCAGCCAAGAGGGTAGCCTAGAGACCCAGTACTTC.

J is TRBJ2-2 and V is TRBV3-1 (or the pseudogene TRBV3-2); TRBD2 agrees at 11 bases. The germline gives CDR1 LGHDT, CDR2 YNNKEL (reference sequence). The CDR3 runs 17 residues. V was pared by 1 base and J by 5 bases, with 6 bases of the junction left unmatched. CDR3 sequence reads: CASSQVTSGGWTGELFF. In DNA form, the CDR3 reads TGTGCCAGCAGCCAAGTCACTAGCGGGGGTTGGACCGGGGAGCTGTTTTTT.

A single count supports this clone. This chain uses TRBV11-3 with TRBJ2-2; 8 bases map to TRBD1. CDR3 length: 15 amino acids. Trimming removed 5 bases from V and 7 bases from J; junction bases left unmatched: 9. Per the germline V gene, CDR1 is SGHNT and CDR2 is YENEEA. The CDR3 sequence: CASSTRTGRGGELFF. CDR3 nucleotides: TGTGCCAGCAGCACTAGGACAGGGAGAGGCGGGGAGCTGTTTTTT.

The chain links TRBV28 to TRBJ2-5; 10 bases are a match to TRBD1. V lost 4 bases to trimming and J lost 5 bases; unmatched junction nucleotides: 7. The germline V gene encodes CDR1 MDHEN and CDR2 SYDVKM. CDR3 length: 15 amino acids. DNA for the CDR3: TGTGCCAGCAGTTCCCGGGGACAGGGGTTGGAGACCCAGTACTTC. Translation: CASSSRGQGLETQYF.

This chain links TRBV19 with TRBJ2-1; the match to TRBD2 covers 11 bases. V lost 1 base to trimming and J lost 6 bases; unmatched junction nucleotides: 2. The length of the CDR3 is 15 residues. CDR1 and CDR2 from the germline V gene are LNHDA and SQIVND (reference sequence). CDR3 in DNA: TGTGCCAGTAGTATAGTAACTAGCGGGGGCAATGAGCAGTTCTTC. This gives the protein CASSIVTSGGNEQFF.

The chain carries TRBV27 and TRBJ1-1; 7 bases agree with TRBD1. CDR3 length: 14 residues. V gave up 6 bases and J gave up 1 base; unmatched junction bases: 5. Germline V gives CDR1 MNHEY, CDR2 SMNVEV (reference sequence). The CDR3 spells CASRLTGPNTEAFF. The CDR3 DNA reads as TGTGCCAGCAGGCTGACAGGGCCGAACACTGAAGCTTTCTTT.

The chain's CDR3 is CASSLSTEQYF. The CDR3 nucleotides read TGTGCCAGCAGCTTATCTACCGAGCAGTACTTC. This rearrangement joins TRBV11-2 to TRBJ2-7; D gene uncertain. With 2 bases removed from V and 6 bases from J, the gap between germline ends came to 5 bases. This CDR3 comprises 11 residues. Germline values: CDR1 SGHAT, CDR2 FQNNGV.

The chain carries TRBV4-2 and TRBJ1-2; D might be TRBD1 (5 bases). Germline lookup yields CDR1 LGHNA and CDR2 YNFKEQ. This CDR3 contains 15 residues. Trimming left V 1 base short and J 4 bases short, with 13 bases between. The CDR3 sequence: CASSQGVAGSYGYTF. The CDR3 DNA follows: TGTGCCAGCAGCCAAGGAGTCGCAGGGTCCTATGGCTACACCTTC.

V usage is TRBV9 and J usage is TRBJ2-3; D is unclear. Trimming took off 1 base at V and 2 bases at J, with 11 bases between the two ends. CDR3 length equals 15 residues. Germline assignment: CDR1 SGDLS and CDR2 YYNGEE. As DNA, the CDR3 is TGTGCCAGCAGCGTATCGTCAGTGAACACAGATACGCAGTATTTT. Amino acids: CASSVSSVNTDTQYF.

This chain links TRBV28 with TRBJ2-5; D may be TRBD1 (6 bases). The CDR3 covers 15 residues. The germline V gene has CDR1 MDHEN and CDR2 SYDVKM. Deletions cut 6 bases from V and 4 bases from J, with 18 bases between. The CDR3 protein is CASRKTGPVRETQYF. CDR3 sequence (DNA): TGTGCCAGCAGGAAGACAGGACCCGTCCGAGAGACCCAGTACTTC.

The V call is TRBV9, the J call TRBJ1-1; D is uncertain. The V gene lost 4 bases and the J gene lost 3 bases, with 13 bases spanning the gap. The CDR3 is made up of 14 amino acids. Germline CDR1 is SGDLS and CDR2 is YYNGEE. CDR3 amino acids: CASSKTGGDTEAFF. The CDR3 DNA reads as TGTGCCAGCAGCAAGACCGGCGGGGACACTGAAGCTTTCTTT.

This chain connects TRBV10-3 to TRBJ1-6; the D gene is possibly TRBD1 (6 bases). V was shortened by 2 bases and J by 4 bases, with 9 bases between the two germline ends. In germline, CDR1 is ENHRY, CDR2 SYGVKD. This CDR3 contains 15 residues. DNA for the CDR3: TGTGCCATCAGTGAGGGGGACACTTATAATTCACCCCTCCACTTT. This sequence encodes CAISEGDTYNSPLHF.

A single count supports this clone. The rearrangement uses TRBV11-2 and TRBJ2-3; D is uncertain. CDR3 length: 14 amino acids. V lost 4 bases to trimming and J lost 0 bases, with 8 bases between them. Germline V CDR1 and CDR2: SGHAT, FQNNGV. CDR3 sequence: CASSSQTSTDTQYF. CDR3 nucleotides: TGTGCCAGCAGCTCCCAGACTAGCACAGATACGCAGTATTTT.

The J gene is TRBJ2-5, the V gene TRBV5-4, with 7 bases fitting TRBD2. Losses at the gene ends were 0 bases for V and 6 bases for J; bases not matched to a gene: 11. Germline CDR1 SGHNT, CDR2 YYREEE (reference sequence). This CDR3 spans 16 amino acids. The CDR3 spells CASSLGRAGSVQTQYF. Here the CDR3 DNA reads TGTGCCAGCAGCTTGGGTCGAGCGGGGTCCGTGCAGACCCAGTACTTC.

V gene TRBV18 combines with J gene TRBJ1-5; D is unresolved. The CDR3 runs to 12 residues. Looked up from germline, CDR1 is KGHSH and CDR2 is LQKENI. V shed 5 bases and J shed 11 bases, with 13 bases lying between them. The CDR3 region is CASSADGGAQHF. In nucleotides, the CDR3 is TGTGCCAGCTCAGCGGACGGAGGTGCCCAGCATTTT.